The source of this T cell receptor (beta chain) is a study of T cells in Graves' hyperthyroidism and ophthalmopathy. V lost 5 bases, J lost 2 bases, and 6 bases lay in between. CDR1 ENHRY and CDR2 SYGVKD come from the germline V gene. This CDR3 is 12 amino acids long. RNA transcripts provided the source from which TCR beta CDR3 regions were amplified. The TCR CDR3 first-round RT-PCR relied on the HTBI primer set. TCRdb re-called the multiplex PCR reads with MiXCR, one entry per CDR3 protein. Of approximately 620,000 distinct CDR3 sequences listed, 16% are singletons. In this sample, this clonotype turned up many times.

The specimen was blood. The chain combines TRBV10-3 with TRBJ2-5; no definite D call. The receptor was derived from a woman aged 35 to 49 with Graves' ophthalmopathy. The CDR3 spells CAISQTQETQYF. For the CDR3, the DNA is TGTGCCATCAGTCAGACTCAAGAGACCCAGTACTTC.